This note documents a single T cell receptor (beta chain) sequence. This entry comes from a study of blood T cells in healthy people across ages. A second PCR of roughly 7 to 11 cycles used a sample-barcoded 5' primer and a J-beta primer mix. TCRdb itself ran the 5' RACE reads through MiXCR, one entry per CDR3 protein. The table shows approximately 760,000 distinct CDR3 sequences, with approximately 25% occurring only once. They isolated at least 6.5 million PBMCs from each sample. These records were also assigned to another study, of T cells of mothers and their children.

The source material was blood. The sequence derives from a boy between 10 and 17 years old in good health.

For the CDR3, the DNA is TGTGCCAGCAGTGAGGGACAGCGGAATCAGCCCCAGCATTTT. Translating gives CASSEGQRNQPQHF. The rearrangement uses TRBV2 and TRBJ1-5; TRBD1 agrees at 7 bases. Germline CDR1 is SNHLY and CDR2 is FYNNEI. The ends lost 3 bases at V and 4 bases at J; junction bases unmatched: 3. The CDR3 is 14 residues long.